Sequencing of this T cell receptor (beta chain) was carried out in a study of T cells in Graves' hyperthyroidism and ophthalmopathy. The study's findings and limits: Blood also held most thyroid clonotypes expanded beyond 0.001. From stable hyperthyroidism, ophthalmopathy was set apart by a 13 V-J model.

To note about this clonotype: What it recognizes is unknown.

Researchers took RNA transcripts and amplified the TCR beta CDR3 regions from them. Using the HTBI primer set, a first-round RT-PCR was run on the TCR CDR3. TCRdb used MiXCR to reprocess the multiplex PCR reads, holding one entry per CDR3 protein. The table records over 700,000 distinct CDR3 sequences, approximately 19% of them present only once. Patients with uncontrolled infections, other autoimmune diseases, pregnancy or lactation were excluded. Progressors' blood was drawn at hyperthyroidism diagnosis, before ophthalmopathy symptoms. The source is a woman aged 45-65 years with Graves' hyperthyroidism that later progressed to Graves' ophthalmopathy. Sample: blood.

The CDR3 DNA reads TGTGCCAGCAGTGTATTTCTCTACAATGAGCAGTTCTTC. Amino acids: CASSVFLYNEQFF. The chain carries TRBV6-9 and TRBJ2-1, with D unresolved. Germline V CDR1 and CDR2: MNHGY, SVAAGI. CDR3 length: 13 amino acids. The V end lost 5 bases, the J end lost 3 bases, and 8 bases lay between the germline ends.